This T cell receptor beta chain was identified in a study of OX40 agonist ivuxolimab in advanced cancers. Some background on the complete study: Ivuxolimab, which targeted the costimulatory receptor OX40 (CD134), was an agonistic, fully human IgG2 monoclonal antibody. Intravenous ivuxolimab was administered to patients every 2 weeks at six dose levels: 0.01, 0.1, 0.3, 1.5, 3 and 10 mg/kg. Among the roughly 52 dose-escalation patients, some 20 had hepatocellular carcinoma, 15 or so melanoma, 9 renal cell carcinoma and 9 head and neck cancer. The dose-escalation cohort was 80% to 90% male with a mean age of approximately 60 years, ranging from 23 to 79. Prior anti-PD-1, anti-PD-L1 or anti-CTLA-4 therapy was permitted, and checkpoint inhibitors had been received by approximately 39% of dose-escalation patients. Partial responses occurred in three dose-escalation patients: two with cutaneous melanoma and one with hepatocellular carcinoma. The point of sequencing TCRbeta in the periphery was to test whether ivuxolimab changed TCR sequence diversity and drove clonal T-cell expansion. The paper reports the monotherapy dose-escalation portion (N of about 51 patients) of the phase I ivuxolimab trial.

To sequence the TCRbeta CDR3 region, genomic DNA was isolated from the sorted cells. The immunoSEQ Assay was used for sequencing of TCRbeta CDR3 regions. TCRdb stores this immuneACCESS table with in-frame sequences only. Part of the clones is absent; in the studies checked, under half of the shortfall reflects unresolved V genes, and no reason is known for the rest. The sample contains about 110,000 clones, 90% of them found a single time. Of the sample, 0.4% to 0.6% falls within the top ten clones. Comments on this clone: Which antigen it targets is not known. Base qualities are not at hand, and no much larger clone is one base apart.

Points the paper makes about the study in general: Antigen specificity was not determined for the clonally expanded peripheral T cells. After ivuxolimab, more expanded clones were found on average in CD8+ T cells than in CD4+ T cells. Low levels of normalized T-cell clonal expansion were also seen in some patients who did not respond. In the 0.1-3.0 mg/kg groups, partial responders were among the patients with the lowest normalized peripheral clonal expansion, particularly in CD8+ T cells. At doses of 0.1 to 3.0 mg/kg, clonal expansion of both CD4+ and CD8+ blood T cells was observed from baseline to week 6.

Patients with a history of autoimmune disease or receiving systemic immunosuppression were excluded from the trial. Peripheral blood for TCR sequencing was collected from all dose cohorts at baseline, on cycle 4 day 1, and on cycle 7 day 1. The samples were taken from a phase I, first-in-human, multicenter, open-label dose-escalation trial of ivuxolimab. Adults with locally advanced or metastatic melanoma, renal cell carcinoma, hepatocellular carcinoma or head and neck squamous cell carcinoma were enrolled in the trial. Before TCR sequencing, CD4+ and CD8+ T cells were separately sorted from peripheral blood. CDR1 and CDR2, per the germline V gene (reference sequence), are GTSNPN and SVGIG. From cysteine to phenylalanine, the CDR3 is 13 amino acids long. The entry retains the CDR3 DNA only, 39 bases that are in frame from base 1. V and J are truncated by 3 bases and 4 bases respectively, leaving an intervening sequence of 13 bases.

The clonotype comes from an adult with an advanced solid tumor such as melanoma, head and neck, liver or kidney cancer. Here the sequenced sample was CD4+ or CD8+ T cells sorted from blood, taken in a trial of the OX40 agonist ivuxolimab. The chain was built from TRBV30 and TRBJ2-7; matching of 7 bases hints at TRBD2 as the D gene. The CDR3 loop reads CAWSPGGLYEQYF. The nucleotide sequence is TGTGCCTGGAGCCCGGGGGGCTTATACGAGCAGTACTTC.